The clone carrying this TCR beta chain showed up many times. Its antigen remains unidentified. MiXCR was run by TCRdb on the 5' RACE reads, yielding one entry per CDR3 protein. The sample has about 320,000 distinct CDR3 sequences; around 4.3% are singletons. These data belong to a study of T cells after yellow fever vaccination. The study's findings and limits: Most primary-vaccination clones recurred post-booster (roughly 96% CD4, around 88% CD8).

Germline CDR1 is SGHTA and CDR2 is FQGNSA. V lost 5 bases, J lost 4 bases, and 15 bases lay in between. The CDR3 length is 15 residues. The rearrangement joins TRBV7-2 to TRBJ1-3; tentatively, D is TRBD1 (5 bases). The sequence came from a man younger than 35 who received the YFV17D yellow fever vaccine. The sample was PBMCs, taken 15 days after the yellow fever booster vaccination. CDR3 DNA sequence: TGTGCCAGCAGCCCCCCCGGGGCGCGAGGAAACACCATATATTTT. Amino acids: CASSPPGARGNTIYF.